This T cell receptor (beta chain) was captured in a study of cytomegalovirus exposure and HLA in healthy donors. After removal of 0 bases from V and 4 bases from J, the junction contained 8 bases not matched to a gene. Germline V gene data show CDR1 as GTSNPN and CDR2 as SVGIG (reference sequence). The CDR3 length is 16 residues. Details on this clone: The antigen is not known.

The PCR contained 60 Vbeta and 13 Jbeta primers. Clones were read by immunoSEQ multiplex PCR, and TCRdb kept only the in-frame ones, dropping some. The data show roughly 100,000 clones, under 85% seen once. Study-wide results and caveats: Apparent HLA restriction characterized most CMV-associated TCR beta chains in a later analysis. Some public TCRs appeared in many individuals, while most sequences were rare. It was reported in a later analysis that an Asian-associated ancestry cluster showed fewer N-insertions than the 666-donor mean.

The gene calls are TRBV30 and TRBJ1-1, with TRBD1 matching 10 bases. The material sequenced was PBMCs. This clonotype was obtained from a man aged 35-49 years in good health and CMV-seronegative. The CDR3 DNA reads as TGTGCCTGGAGTGTAGCTGGGACAGGGGTAAGCACTGAAGCTTTCTTT. This codes for CAWSVAGTGVSTEAFF.